This T cell receptor beta chain was found in a study of blood T cell repertoires in COVID-19. Study-wide background: Whether acute or convalescent, the COVID-19 samples came from the United States, Italy and Spain. PBMCs, B-cell-depleted T cells, or T cells were the source of the cDNA or gDNA that made up the material.

Per the original methods: It was from reference gene primer amplification that nucleated cell counts were estimated. Generated by immunoSEQ multiplex PCR, the TCRdb table keeps only in-frame clones and is missing some. V, J and clone size derive from that table, while D and trimming were established from the DNA sequence. The sample lists roughly 150,000 clones; around 85% were seen once. The CDR3 runs to 16 residues. Germline V gene sequence: CDR1 MNHEY, CDR2 SVGAGI. V dropped 2 bases and J dropped 3 bases, with 17 bases sitting between them. The clonotype originates from a human donor in a cohort sampled during active COVID-19. The specimen sequenced was peripheral blood. The rearrangement uses TRBV6-5 and TRBJ2-7; D possibly corresponds to TRBD1 (6 bases). CDR3 amino acids: CASSYPPGTPYYEQYF. The CDR3 region has the DNA TGTGCCAGCAGTTACCCGCCCGGGACACCCTACTACGAGCAGTACTTC.